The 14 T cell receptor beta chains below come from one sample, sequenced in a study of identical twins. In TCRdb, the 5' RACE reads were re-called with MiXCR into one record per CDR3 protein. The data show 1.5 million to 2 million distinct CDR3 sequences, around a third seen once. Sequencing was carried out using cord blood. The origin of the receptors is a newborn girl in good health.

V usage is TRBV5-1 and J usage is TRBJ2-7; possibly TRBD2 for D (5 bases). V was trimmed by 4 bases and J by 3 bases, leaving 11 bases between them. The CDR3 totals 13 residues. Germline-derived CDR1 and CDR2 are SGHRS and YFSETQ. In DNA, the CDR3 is TGCGCCAGCAGCATCTCTCGGGGCTACGAGCAGTACTTC. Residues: CASSISRGYEQYF.

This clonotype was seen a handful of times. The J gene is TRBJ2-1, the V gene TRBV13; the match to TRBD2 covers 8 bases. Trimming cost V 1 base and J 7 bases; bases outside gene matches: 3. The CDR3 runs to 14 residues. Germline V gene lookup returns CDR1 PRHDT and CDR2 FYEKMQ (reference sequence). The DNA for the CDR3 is TGTGCCAGCAGCTTAGTGTCTAGCGGGAATGAGCAGTTCTTC. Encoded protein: CASSLVSSGNEQFF. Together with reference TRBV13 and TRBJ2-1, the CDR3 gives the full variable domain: AAGVIQSPRHLIKEKRETATLKCYPIPRHDTVYWYQQGPGQDPQFLISFYEKMQSDKGSIPDRFSAQQFSDYHSELNMSSLELGDSALYFCASSLVSSGNEQFFGPGTRLTVL.

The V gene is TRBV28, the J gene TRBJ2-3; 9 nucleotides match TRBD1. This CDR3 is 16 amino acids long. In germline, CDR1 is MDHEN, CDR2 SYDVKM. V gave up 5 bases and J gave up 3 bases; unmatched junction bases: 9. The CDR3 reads CASSLRDRVYTDTQYF. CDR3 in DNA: TGTGCCAGCAGTCTCCGGGACAGGGTGTATACAGATACGCAGTATTTT.

The CDR3: CASSLKSLPAKNIQYF. DNA for the CDR3: TGTGCCAGCAGCTTAAAGTCTCTCCCAGCCAAAAACATTCAGTACTTC. This rearrangement joins TRBV7-2 to TRBJ2-4, with D unresolved. This CDR3 has 16 residues. CDR1 and CDR2 (germline): SGHTA, FQGNSA. Trimming left V 2 bases short and J 0 bases short, with 11 bases between.

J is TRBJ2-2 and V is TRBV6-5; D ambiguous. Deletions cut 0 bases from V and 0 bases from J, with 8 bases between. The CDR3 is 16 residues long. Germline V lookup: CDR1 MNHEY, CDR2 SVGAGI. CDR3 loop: CASSYSATSNTGELFF. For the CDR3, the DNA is TGTGCCAGCAGTTACTCGGCTACATCGAACACCGGGGAGCTGTTTTTT.

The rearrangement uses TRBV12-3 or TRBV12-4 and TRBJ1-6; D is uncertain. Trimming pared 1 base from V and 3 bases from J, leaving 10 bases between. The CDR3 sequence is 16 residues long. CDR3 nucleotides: TGTGCCAGCAGTTTAGGTCAGGCCCGCTATAATTCACCCCTCCACTTT. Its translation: CASSLGQARYNSPLHF.

Written as DNA, the CDR3 is TGCGCCAGCAGCTTGGTCCCGCGGGACGAGGGCGCATACCAGTATTTT. Protein sequence: CASSLVPRDEGAYQYF. The V gene is TRBV5-1, the J gene TRBJ2-3; D is perhaps TRBD2 (6 bases). Trimming removed 0 bases from V and 12 bases from J, with 23 bases in between. This CDR3 is built from 16 residues. Germline V gives CDR1 SGHRS, CDR2 YFSETQ.

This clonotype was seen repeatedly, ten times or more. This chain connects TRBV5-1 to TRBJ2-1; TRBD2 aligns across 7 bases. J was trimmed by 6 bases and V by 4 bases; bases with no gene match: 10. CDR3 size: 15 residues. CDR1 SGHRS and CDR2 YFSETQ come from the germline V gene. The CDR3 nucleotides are TGCGCCAGCAGCATTGGGCTAGCGGATTTCAATGAGCAGTTCTTC. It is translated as CASSIGLADFNEQFF. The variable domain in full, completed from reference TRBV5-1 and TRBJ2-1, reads KAGVTQTPRYLIKTRGQQVTLSCSPISGHRSVSWYQQTPGQGLQFLFEYFSETQRNKGNFPGRFSGRQFSNSRSEMNVSTLELGDSALYLCASSIGLADFNEQFFGPGTRLTVL.

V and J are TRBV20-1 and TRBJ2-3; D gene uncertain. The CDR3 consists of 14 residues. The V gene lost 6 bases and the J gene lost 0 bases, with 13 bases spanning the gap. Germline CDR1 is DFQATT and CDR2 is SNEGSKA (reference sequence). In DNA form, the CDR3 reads TGCAGTGCGAGGAGAGGCCAGAGCACAGATACGCAGTATTTT. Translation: CSARRGQSTDTQYF.

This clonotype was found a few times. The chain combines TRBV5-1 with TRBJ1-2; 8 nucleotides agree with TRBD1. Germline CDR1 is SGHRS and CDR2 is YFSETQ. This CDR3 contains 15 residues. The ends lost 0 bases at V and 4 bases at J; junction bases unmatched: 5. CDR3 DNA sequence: TGCGCCAGCAGCTTGGTCGCCGGGACAGGCTATGGCTACACCTTC. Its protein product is CASSLVAGTGYGYTF.

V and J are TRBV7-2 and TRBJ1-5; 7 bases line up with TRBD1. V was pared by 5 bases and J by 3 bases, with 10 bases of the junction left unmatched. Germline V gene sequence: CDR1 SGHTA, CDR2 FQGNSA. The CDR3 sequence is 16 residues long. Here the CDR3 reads CASSPTGVVSNQPQHF. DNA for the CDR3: TGTGCCAGCAGCCCCACAGGGGTAGTTTCCAATCAGCCCCAGCATTTT.

CDR3 sequence reads: CASRAVASYEQYF. The CDR3 DNA reads TGTGCCAGCAGGGCAGTTGCGTCCTACGAGCAGTACTTC. The chain employs TRBV27 and TRBJ2-7, with unresolved D. In germline, CDR1 is MNHEY, CDR2 SMNVEV (reference sequence). The CDR3 runs 13 residues. Trimming took off 6 bases at V and 1 base at J, with 10 bases between the two ends.

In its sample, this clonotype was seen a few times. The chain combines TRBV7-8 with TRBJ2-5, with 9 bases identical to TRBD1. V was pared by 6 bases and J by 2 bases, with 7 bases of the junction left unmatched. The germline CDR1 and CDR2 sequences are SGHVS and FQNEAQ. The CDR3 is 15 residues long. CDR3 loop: CASRLVQGAQETQYF. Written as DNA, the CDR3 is TGTGCCAGCAGACTAGTACAGGGGGCTCAAGAGACCCAGTACTTC. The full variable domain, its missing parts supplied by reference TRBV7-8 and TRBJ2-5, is GAGVSQSPRYKVAKRGQDVALRCDPISGHVSLFWYQQALGQGPEFLTYFQNEAQLDKSGLPSDRFFAERPEGSVSTLKIQRTQQEDSAVYLCASRLVQGAQETQYFGPGTRLLVL.

DNA for the CDR3: TGTGCCAGCAGCCTCTTGTCTTTGCGGGAGTCTCTGGAGACCCAGTACTTC. Translating it yields CASSLLSLRESLETQYF. This chain joins TRBV4-2 and TRBJ2-5, with 7 bases fitting TRBD2. From germline, CDR1 is LGHNA and CDR2 YNFKEQ. This CDR3 has 17 amino acids. V shed 4 bases, J shed 5 bases, and the junction held 16 bases outside the gene matches.